The T cell receptor beta chain described here comes from a study of shared clonotypes between healthy human individuals. General observations from the study: Only blood was sampled, and tissue TCR repertoires likely differ from blood ones. Non-shared clonotypes had lower generation probabilities than those shared by all four donors. The represented genetic and exposure-history diversity was limited by the small number of donors.

Germline CDR1 and CDR2: SEHNR and FQNEAQ (reference sequence). The CDR3 runs 15 residues. Trimming stripped 5 bases from V and 3 bases from J, with 15 bases between. This clone was picked up a small number of times. Its antigen remains unknown. Deep-level assay runs were performed. The data were produced by immunoSEQ multiplex PCR, yet TCRdb's version contains in-frame clones alone and is incomplete. The repertoire consists of about 1 million clones, with about 75% occurring once and the leading ten covering 1.2% to 1.5%. The chain recombines TRBV7-9 with TRBJ2-3, with D unclear. The origin of this receptor is a man aged 18 to 29 in good health. The sample was memory CD4+ T cells sorted from blood. Stated subset: CD45RA-negative fraction. This CDR3 reads CASSPSRPRTDTQYF. In DNA form, the CDR3 reads TGTGCCAGCAGCCCCAGCCGGCCCAGGACAGATACGCAGTATTTT. Drawing the rest from reference TRBV7-9 and TRBJ2-3, the complete variable domain is DTGVSQNPRHKITKRGQNVTFRCDPISEHNRLYWYRQTLGQGPEFLTYFQNEAQLEKSRLLSDRFSAERPKGSFSTLEIQRTEQGDSAMYLCASSPSRPRTDTQYFGPGTRLTVL.